This T cell receptor beta chain was sequenced in a study of T-cell reconstitution after alpha-beta-depleted transplantation in children (dated by TCRdb to the mid-2010s). In terms of the full investigation: T-cell immune reconstitution after TCRalphabeta/CD19-depleted allogeneic hematopoietic cell transplantation in children was quantitatively tracked in the study by means of TCR repertoire profiling.

This clonotype was seen many times. The antigen it recognizes is unknown. Base quality data are lacking; no much larger clone is found one base away. The library was produced with PCR. The run used an Illumina HiSeq 2500. TCR library preparation used molecular barcoding, with unique molecular identifiers applied to normalize quantification of the TCRbeta repertoire. TCRdb reprocessing: public reads trimmed at Q25 with fastp, clones called with MiXCR, in-frame beta chains kept. Entries are consolidated by CDR3 protein sequence, retaining the most common genes and DNA. This sample has 250,000 to 300,000 distinct CDR3 sequences in its table, and around a tenth of those were observed once. Jointly, the top ten make up about 20% of the sample. In the germline V gene, CDR1 corresponds to MNHEY and CDR2 to SVGEGT. The germline V and J ends show losses of 8 bases and 5 bases respectively, and no gene match explains 6 bases of the junction. The CDR3 starts with the cysteine, ends with the phenylalanine, and has 13 residues. Here the CDR3 DNA is all that survives: 39 bases in frame from base 1.

Broad study findings and their caveats: The high TCRbeta diversity at day 60 in some patients was ascribed to recipient T cells and intrathymic progenitors that had survived conditioning. Hyperexpanded clone frequencies declined over subsequent months; after one year, T-cell counts and TCRbeta diversity were mostly attributed to newly produced T cells. About two months after transplant, the apparently early recovery of alphabetaT-cell counts reportedly depended on just several hundred clones that had expanded rapidly and came from non-depleted graft cells.

The treatment or condition label corresponds to: allogeneic hematopoietic cell transplantation with graft depleted of TCRalphabeta T cells and CD19 B cells. TCRalphabeta/CD19-depleted allogeneic hematopoietic cell grafts were given to the transplant recipients, all of whom were children. Sequencing was performed on peripheral blood, taken 180 days after TCRalphabeta/CD19-depleted stem cell transplant. The TCR comes from a male patient between 2 and 15 years old who had a stem cell transplant for chronic granulomatous disease, so the T cells may come from the graft donor. The chain is encoded by TRBV6-2 or TRBV6-3 joined to TRBJ2-7, with TRBD2 identical over 10 junction bases. The bases read TGTGCCAGCGATCAGCGGGAGGGAAACGAGCAGTACTTC. Its translation reads: CASDQREGNEQYF.